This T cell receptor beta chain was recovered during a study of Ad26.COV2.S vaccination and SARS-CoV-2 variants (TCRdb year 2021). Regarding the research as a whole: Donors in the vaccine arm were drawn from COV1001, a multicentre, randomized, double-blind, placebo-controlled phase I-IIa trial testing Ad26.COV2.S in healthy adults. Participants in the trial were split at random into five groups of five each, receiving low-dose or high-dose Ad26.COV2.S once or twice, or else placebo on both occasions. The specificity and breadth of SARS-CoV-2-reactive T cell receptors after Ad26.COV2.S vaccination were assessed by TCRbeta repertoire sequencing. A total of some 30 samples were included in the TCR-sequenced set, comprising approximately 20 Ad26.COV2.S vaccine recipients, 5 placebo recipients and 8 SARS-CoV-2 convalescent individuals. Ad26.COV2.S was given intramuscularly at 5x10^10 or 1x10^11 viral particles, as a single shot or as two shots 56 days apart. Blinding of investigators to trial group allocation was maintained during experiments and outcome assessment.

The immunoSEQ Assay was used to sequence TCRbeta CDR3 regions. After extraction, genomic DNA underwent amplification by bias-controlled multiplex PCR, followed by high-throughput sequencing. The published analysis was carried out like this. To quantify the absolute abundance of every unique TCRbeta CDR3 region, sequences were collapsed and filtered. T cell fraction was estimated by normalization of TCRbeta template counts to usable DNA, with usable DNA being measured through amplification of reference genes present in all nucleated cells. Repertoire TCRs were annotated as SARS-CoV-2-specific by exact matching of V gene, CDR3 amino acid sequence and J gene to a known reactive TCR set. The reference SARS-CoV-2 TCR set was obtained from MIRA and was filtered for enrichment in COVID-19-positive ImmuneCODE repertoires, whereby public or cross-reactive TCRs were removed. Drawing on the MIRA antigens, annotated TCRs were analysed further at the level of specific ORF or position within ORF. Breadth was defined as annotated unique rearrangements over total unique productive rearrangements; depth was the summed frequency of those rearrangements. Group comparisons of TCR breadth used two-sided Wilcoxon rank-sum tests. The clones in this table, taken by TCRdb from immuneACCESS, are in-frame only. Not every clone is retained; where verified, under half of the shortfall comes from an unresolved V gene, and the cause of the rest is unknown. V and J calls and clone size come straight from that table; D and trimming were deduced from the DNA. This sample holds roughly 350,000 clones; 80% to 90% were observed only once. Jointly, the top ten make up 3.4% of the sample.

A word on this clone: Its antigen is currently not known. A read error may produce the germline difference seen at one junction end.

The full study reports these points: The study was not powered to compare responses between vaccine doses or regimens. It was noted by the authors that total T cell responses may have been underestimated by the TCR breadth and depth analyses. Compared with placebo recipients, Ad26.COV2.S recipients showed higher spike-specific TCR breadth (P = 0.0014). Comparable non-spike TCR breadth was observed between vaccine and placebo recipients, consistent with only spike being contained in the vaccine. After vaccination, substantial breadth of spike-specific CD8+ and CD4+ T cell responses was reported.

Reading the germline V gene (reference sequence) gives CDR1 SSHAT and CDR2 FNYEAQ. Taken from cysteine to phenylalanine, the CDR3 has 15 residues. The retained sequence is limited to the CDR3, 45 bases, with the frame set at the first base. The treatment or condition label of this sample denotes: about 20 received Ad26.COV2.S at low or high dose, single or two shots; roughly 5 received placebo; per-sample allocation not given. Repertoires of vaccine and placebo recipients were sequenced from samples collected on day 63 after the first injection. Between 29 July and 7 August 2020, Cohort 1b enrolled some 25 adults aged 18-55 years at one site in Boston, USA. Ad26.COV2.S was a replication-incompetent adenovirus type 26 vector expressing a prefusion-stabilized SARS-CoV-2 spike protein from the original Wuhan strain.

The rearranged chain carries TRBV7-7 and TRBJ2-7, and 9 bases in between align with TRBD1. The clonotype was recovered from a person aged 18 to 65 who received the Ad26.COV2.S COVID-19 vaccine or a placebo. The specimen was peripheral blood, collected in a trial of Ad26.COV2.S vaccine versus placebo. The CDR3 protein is CASSLGTGTGYEQYF. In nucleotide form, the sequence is TGTGCTAGCAGCTTAGGGACAGGGACCGGGTACGAGCAGTACTTC.